This T cell receptor beta chain was recovered during a study of regulatory T cells in long-lasting Graves disease. Overall study results and limits: Persistent Graves' patients showed reduced TCR diversity versus newly diagnosed patients. Only a small sample size was used, which may have cut accuracy.

The time point denotes: newly diagnosed GD, antithyroid drugs for less than 3 months. The TCR library was made from RNA extracted from PBMCs. The authors built TCR beta libraries using iRepertoire HTBI primers and Arm-PCR of CDR3 regions. TCRdb reanalysed the multiplex PCR reads using MiXCR and keeps one entry per CDR3 protein. The sample has 250,000 to 300,000 distinct CDR3 sequences, 18% seen once. The V gene lost 4 bases and the J gene lost 4 bases, with 14 bases spanning the gap. The CDR3 is 15 amino acids. The germline CDR1 and CDR2 sequences are MNHNS and SASEGT. This clonotype was counted many times. Its antigen remains unidentified. These same data were also listed under a study on T cells in Graves' hyperthyroidism and ophthalmopathy.

The chain recombines TRBV6-1 with TRBJ1-5, with D possibly TRBD1 on 6 matching bases. The receptor was isolated from a woman aged 25 to 39 with Graves disease. Source: peripheral blood mononuclear cells (PBMCs), taken at new diagnosis, from a patient treated with antithyroid drugs. In DNA form, the CDR3 reads TGTGCCAGCAGTGCCCGAGGACAGACTAATCAGCCCCAGCATTTT. Its protein is CASSARGQTNQPQHF.